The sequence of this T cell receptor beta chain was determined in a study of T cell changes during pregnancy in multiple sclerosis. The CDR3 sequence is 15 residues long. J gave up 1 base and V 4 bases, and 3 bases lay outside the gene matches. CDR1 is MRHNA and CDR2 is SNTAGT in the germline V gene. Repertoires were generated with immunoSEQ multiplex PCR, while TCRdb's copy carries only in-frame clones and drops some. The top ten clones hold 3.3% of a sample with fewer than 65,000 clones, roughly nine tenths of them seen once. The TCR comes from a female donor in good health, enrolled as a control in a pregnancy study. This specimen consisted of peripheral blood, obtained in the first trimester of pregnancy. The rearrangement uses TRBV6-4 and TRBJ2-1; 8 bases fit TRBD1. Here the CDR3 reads CASSVQGGSYNEQFF. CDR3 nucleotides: TGTGCCAGCAGTGTACAGGGGGGATCCTACAATGAGCAGTTCTTC.